This T cell receptor beta chain derives from a study of low-dose radiotherapy and immunotherapy resistance in tumors. Background on the study: Cohort 1 was given 0.5 Gy fractions every 2 weeks, 6.5 Gy in total. With cycle 1 day 1 as the start, patients took oral aspirin 300 mg daily for four cycles. Treatment of Cohort 2 consisted of 1 Gy per fraction every two weeks, amounting to 13 Gy over 26 weeks.

The sample's time point: after trial treatment. Treatment of the sample: LDRT plus nivolumab, ipilimumab, low-dose cyclophosphamide and aspirin (RACIN trial). Patients with advanced, tumor-infiltrating lymphocyte-negative solid tumors were eligible. Trimming pared 1 base from V and 6 bases from J, leaving 10 bases between. Germline V gives CDR1 KGHSH, CDR2 LQKENI. The CDR3 is made up of 13 amino acids. Priming of first-strand cDNA relied on TRAV- and TRBV-specific primers (covering alpha and beta chains). Over approximately 20 PCR cycles, TCRs were amplified from a constant-region primer and V-primer adapter. Using its own MiXCR run on the reads, TCRdb lists one record per CDR3 protein. The sample includes around 100,000 distinct CDR3 sequences, 20% of them seen just once. This clonotype was observed a handful of times.

This rearrangement joins TRBV18 to TRBJ2-7; unclear D gene. The specimen was PBMCs, collected after low-dose radiotherapy plus immunotherapy. The sequence derives from a male donor with prostate cancer. In DNA, the CDR3 is TGTGCCAGCTCACCACAGCTGGAGCGCGAGCAGTACTTC. This gives the protein CASSPQLEREQYF.